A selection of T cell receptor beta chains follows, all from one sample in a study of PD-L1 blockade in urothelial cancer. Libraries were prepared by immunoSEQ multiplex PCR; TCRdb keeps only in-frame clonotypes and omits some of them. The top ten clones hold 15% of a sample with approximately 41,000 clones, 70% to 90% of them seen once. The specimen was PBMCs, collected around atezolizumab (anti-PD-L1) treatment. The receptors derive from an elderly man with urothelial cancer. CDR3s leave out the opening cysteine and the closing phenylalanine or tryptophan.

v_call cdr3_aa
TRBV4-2 ASSQVSSGSSYHEQF
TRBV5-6 ASSQGQGNSGNTIY
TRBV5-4 ASSLELAERSYEQY
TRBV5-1 ASGVGGLGEKLF
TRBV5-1 ASSFRDREEETQY
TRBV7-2 ASSSATSSRNEQF
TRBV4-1 ASSQSSASGGYNEQF
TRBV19 ASSMVGVGSETQY
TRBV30 AWSPRTGSSWGPETQY
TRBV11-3 ASSYRSGETYEQY
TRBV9 ASSVFDRTYEQY
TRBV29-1 SVDRLAGYNEQF
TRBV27 ASRGDGNEQF
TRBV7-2 ASSIGTGSYEQY
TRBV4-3 ASSQDRGGELF
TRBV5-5 ASSLVPGASGEQY
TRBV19 ASSSTGTGLNEQY
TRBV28 ASIAGTSGRGELF
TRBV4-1 ASSLAGSETQY
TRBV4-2 ASSPGQGVHNEQF
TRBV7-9 ASSPPGQGREKLF
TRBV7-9 ASSPSGWGDEQY
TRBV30 AWSVVRAGANVLT
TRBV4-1 ASSHGLAGEYNEQF
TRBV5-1 ASSLESAGSRADEQF
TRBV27 ASSLTQRTNEQF